The 30 T cell receptor beta chains below all came from one sample that was sequenced in a study of T-cell reconstitution after alpha-beta-depleted transplantation in children. It was with unique molecular identifiers that the TCRbeta library was prepared. In TCRdb, the PCR reads were re-called with MiXCR into one record per CDR3 protein. The data show 600,000 to 700,000 distinct CDR3 sequences, about 15% seen once. The input for sequencing was PBMCs from the stem cell graft donor, taken from the stem cell graft. Source of these receptors: a human donor who donated a stem cell graft to a child with acute myeloid leukemia.

The rearrangement joins TRBV25-1 to TRBJ2-2; TRBD2 might be the D (5 bases). The CDR3 consists of 15 residues. Germline CDR1 is MGHDK and CDR2 is SYGVNS. Trimming removed 0 bases from V and 5 bases from J, with 10 bases in between. In nucleotides, the CDR3 is TGTGCCAGCAGTGAATACGTTGGAGGTACCGGGGAGCTGTTTTTT. Translating it yields CASSEYVGGTGELFF.

The chain joins TRBV5-1 to TRBJ2-4; D possibly corresponds to TRBD1 (6 bases). V gave up 3 bases and J gave up 0 bases, with 16 bases separating them. This CDR3 contains 17 residues. The germline CDR1 and CDR2 sequences are SGHRS and YFSETQ. The CDR3 loop reads CASSWIPQGLAKNIQYF. The CDR3 DNA sequence: TGCGCCAGCAGCTGGATACCGCAGGGGCTAGCCAAAAACATTCAGTACTTC.

This clonotype was observed a handful of times. The chain combines TRBV6-1 with TRBJ2-7; tentatively, D is TRBD2 (6 bases). Germline assignment: CDR1 MNHNS and CDR2 SASEGT. The ends were cut back, 5 bases at V and 7 bases at J, with 21 bases in the middle. The CDR3 has 15 amino acids. The CDR3: CASSPPGLHPGEQYF. The CDR3 region has the DNA TGTGCCAGCAGTCCCCCGGGACTCCATCCGGGGGAGCAGTACTTC.

This clonotype was detected many times. J is TRBJ1-1 and V is TRBV6-1; 7 bases are a match to TRBD1. V dropped 6 bases and J dropped 0; count of bases not matched to a gene: 13. The CDR3 is made up of 17 amino acids. The V gene's germline CDR1 is MNHNS and CDR2 SASEGT. The chain's CDR3 is CASSVTPGQYMNTEAFF. The CDR3 DNA reads as TGTGCCAGCAGCGTCACCCCGGGACAGTACATGAACACTGAAGCTTTCTTT.

The chain joins TRBV6-1 to TRBJ2-5; maybe TRBD1 (5 bases). This CDR3 has 14 amino acids. Trimming took off 6 bases at V and 5 bases at J, with 16 bases between the two ends. The germline CDR1 and CDR2 sequences are MNHNS and SASEGT. The CDR3 nucleotides are TGTGCCAGCAGCCCAGGGCGGCCCCATGAGACCCAGTACTTC. Translating it yields CASSPGRPHETQYF.

This clonotype has only a few counts. V gene TRBV12-3 or TRBV12-4 combines with J gene TRBJ2-5, with a possible D match to TRBD1 (6 bases). The V end was cut by 1 base, the J end by 2 bases, with 11 bases between. CDR3 length: 15 amino acids. The CDR3 nucleotides read TGTGCCAGCAGTTTAGGGGGACATCTACAAGAGACCCAGTACTTC. Translation: CASSLGGHLQETQYF.

The chain couples TRBV10-3 to TRBJ2-2; D may be TRBD2 (6 bases). This CDR3 spans 16 amino acids. V shed 4 bases and J shed 6 bases, with 18 bases lying between them. CDR1 and CDR2 from the germline V gene are ENHRY and SYGVKD. CDR3 sequence: CAISGLGLPGAGELFF. The CDR3 nucleotides read TGTGCCATCAGTGGCTTGGGACTCCCTGGGGCCGGGGAGCTGTTTTTT.

This clonotype has more than one count but fewer than ten. The chain combines TRBV12-3 or TRBV12-4 with TRBJ2-5; D may match TRBD1 or TRBD2 (5 bases each). The CDR3 extends over 12 amino acids. V shed 6 bases and J shed 7 bases, with 12 bases lying between them. CDR3 sequence: CASRSDSGTQYF. Here the CDR3 DNA reads TGTGCCAGCAGGTCTGACAGCGGGACCCAGTACTTC.

The chain uses TRBV12-5 and TRBJ1-5; 11 nucleotides line up with TRBD1. In germline, CDR1 is LGHNT, CDR2 FRNRAP. This CDR3 contains 16 residues. J lost 6 bases, V lost 6 bases, and 10 bases had no gene match. The CDR3 coding sequence is TGTGCTAGTGGCCTCGGACCCGGACAGGGGGCTCAGCCCCAGCATTTT. This gives the protein CASGLGPGQGAQPQHF.

This clonotype was found many times. The chain has TRBV7-2 and TRBJ2-7; D is perhaps TRBD1 or TRBD2 (5 bases each). The germline gives CDR1 SGHTA, CDR2 FQGNSA. With 2 bases removed from V and 6 bases from J, the gap between germline ends came to 11 bases. The CDR3 contains 13 residues. The CDR3 reads CASSLQGRVEQYF. The CDR3 nucleotides read TGTGCCAGCAGCTTACAGGGACGGGTCGAGCAGTACTTC.

The table lists this clonotype with a few counts. The rearrangement links TRBV12-3 or TRBV12-4 to TRBJ2-1; TRBD1 aligns across 7 bases. The CDR3 covers 18 residues. The V segment lost 4 bases and the J segment 6 bases; nucleotides outside the gene matches: 18. The CDR3 loop reads CASSSQIPTGTVTNEQFF. For the CDR3, the DNA is TGTGCCAGCAGTTCCCAGATTCCGACAGGGACGGTAACCAATGAGCAGTTCTTC.

The chain is built from TRBV7-2 and TRBJ2-3; D is unresolved. Trimming took 5 bases from V and 3 from J, leaving 12 bases between them. CDR3 size: 14 residues. CDR1 SGHTA and CDR2 FQGNSA come from the germline V gene. The CDR3 loop reads CASSPLLRTDTQYF. CDR3 DNA: TGTGCCAGCAGCCCCCTCCTACGGACAGATACGCAGTATTTT.

J is TRBJ1-2 and V is TRBV15; the D gene is possibly TRBD1 (6 bases). Germline CDR1 LNHNV, CDR2 YYDKDF (reference sequence). With 4 bases removed from V and 4 bases from J, the gap between germline ends came to 16 bases. The CDR3 is 15 residues long. This CDR3 is CATSTDTGSLYGYTF. The CDR3 DNA reads as TGTGCCACCAGCACCGATACAGGGAGCCTCTATGGCTACACCTTC.

The chain employs TRBV19 and TRBJ2-3, with unresolved D. The CDR3 extends over 14 amino acids. V lost 3 bases, J lost 0 bases, and 7 bases lay in between. Germline lookup yields CDR1 LNHDA and CDR2 SQIVND (reference sequence). The DNA of the CDR3 is TGTGCCAGTAGTATTGGTAGCAGCACAGATACGCAGTATTTT. It is translated as CASSIGSSTDTQYF.

This clonotype appeared a few times. The rearrangement links TRBV12-3 or TRBV12-4 to TRBJ2-2; 9 bases are shared with TRBD1. Unmatched junction bases numbered 3, after V lost 8 bases and J lost 2 bases. CDR3 length: 14 residues. The CDR3: CASGDRVNTGELFF. The CDR3 DNA sequence: TGTGCCAGCGGGGACAGGGTTAACACCGGGGAGCTGTTTTTT.

This clonotype was recorded at least ten times. The chain employs TRBV6-5 and TRBJ1-1; D ambiguous. The CDR3 has 12 residues. Germline values: CDR1 MNHEY, CDR2 SVGAGI. Trimming took off 6 bases at V and 1 base at J, with 6 bases between the two ends. Written as DNA, the CDR3 is TGTGCCAGCAGGGAGACGAACACTGAAGCTTTCTTT. Residues: CASRETNTEAFF.

The chain employs TRBV15 and TRBJ2-7, with D tentatively TRBD1 (5 bases). V shed 0 bases and J shed 6 bases, with 12 bases lying between them. The germline CDR1 and CDR2 sequences are LNHNV and YYDKDF (reference sequence). CDR3 length: 14 amino acids. CDR3 sequence (DNA): TGTGCCACCAGCAGAGAGCAGGGAAACGCCGAGCAGTACTTC. This translates into CATSREQGNAEQYF.

The rearrangement uses TRBV5-5 and TRBJ2-3; TRBD2 matches at 10 bases. This CDR3 comprises 15 residues. The germline V gene has CDR1 SGHKS and CDR2 YYEKEE (reference sequence). V trimming: 4 bases; J trimming: 2 bases; junction bases outside the gene matches: 4. The CDR3 loop is CASSGLAEPTDTQYF. For the CDR3, the DNA is TGTGCCAGCAGCGGACTAGCGGAGCCCACAGATACGCAGTATTTT.

This clonotype was counted between two and nine times. J is TRBJ1-5 and V is TRBV5-8; D gene uncertain. In germline, CDR1 is SGHTS, CDR2 YDEGEE. The CDR3 is 15 residues long. Trimming cost V 1 base and J 4 bases, with 12 bases left between them. The CDR3 sequence is CASSLSGFPNQPQHF. Written as DNA, the CDR3 is TGTGCCAGCAGCTTGTCGGGGTTCCCTAATCAGCCCCAGCATTTT.

This clonotype occurred many times. The J gene is TRBJ2-1, the V gene TRBV20-1, with D maybe TRBD1 (6 bases). CDR3 length: 14 residues. Germline assignment: CDR1 DFQATT and CDR2 SNEGSKA (reference sequence). The germline V and J ends were trimmed by 6 bases and 0 bases, with 12 bases remaining between them. The CDR3 nucleotides read TGCAGTGCGAGGGACACCCGCTCCTACAATGAGCAGTTCTTC. It encodes CSARDTRSYNEQFF.

In its sample, this clonotype was seen a few times. As DNA, the CDR3 is TGTGCCAGCAGCCGGGGACAGGCGAACACTGAAGCTTTCTTT. Its translation is CASSRGQANTEAFF. The V and J genes are TRBV7-9 and TRBJ1-1; 8 bases fit TRBD1. After removal of 5 bases from V and 1 base from J, the junction contained 3 bases not matched to a gene. The length of the CDR3 is 14 residues. Germline CDR1 is SEHNR and CDR2 is FQNEAQ (reference sequence).

The V call is TRBV7-2, the J call TRBJ2-5, with 13 bases identical to TRBD2. The V gene end was trimmed by 0 bases and the J gene end by 3 bases; junction bases not matched to a gene: 7. Germline CDR1 and CDR2: SGHTA and FQGNSA. CDR3 length: 18 amino acids. CDR3: CASSLARTSGGLKETQYF. The CDR3 DNA reads as TGTGCCAGCAGCTTAGCGAGGACTAGCGGGGGACTTAAAGAGACCCAGTACTTC. The complete variable domain, with remaining parts taken from reference TRBV7-2 and TRBJ2-5, reads GAGVSQSPSNKVTEKGKDVELRCDPISGHTALYWYRQSLGQGLEFLIYFQGNSAPDKSGLPSDRFSAERTGGSVSTLTIQRTQQEDSAVYLCASSLARTSGGLKETQYFGPGTRLLVL.

This clonotype was detected a few times. This chain links TRBV7-2 with TRBJ1-2; D is unclear. Germline CDR1 is SGHTA and CDR2 is FQGNSA. The V end lost 1 base, the J end lost 8 bases, and 8 bases lay between the germline ends. The CDR3 is made up of 12 amino acids. The CDR3: CASSLEESGYTF. Here the CDR3 DNA reads TGTGCCAGCAGCTTAGAGGAAAGCGGCTACACCTTC.

This clonotype turned up a few times. This chain links TRBV5-1 with TRBJ2-3, with 10 bases fitting TRBD1. Looked up from germline, CDR1 is SGHRS and CDR2 is YFSETQ. J gave up 4 bases and V 3 bases, and 5 bases lay outside the gene matches. The CDR3 spans 15 residues. CDR3 DNA sequence: TGCGCCAGCAGCTGGACAGGGGGGATAGCAGATACGCAGTATTTT. This encodes CASSWTGGIADTQYF. Looking up the rest from reference TRBV5-1 and TRBJ2-3 gives the full variable domain: KAGVTQTPRYLIKTRGQQVTLSCSPISGHRSVSWYQQTPGQGLQFLFEYFSETQRNKGNFPGRFSGRQFSNSRSEMNVSTLELGDSALYLCASSWTGGIADTQYFGPGTRLTVL.

As regards this clonotype: An end of the junction differs from the germline gene, which may be a read error. The V call is TRBV3-1, the J call TRBJ2-5, with 11 bases lining up with TRBD2. This CDR3 is 18 amino acids long. Germline CDR1 reads LGHDT; CDR2 reads YNNKEL (reference sequence). For the CDR3, the DNA is TGTGCCTGCAGCCTCAGGACTAGCGGGCTGAACTTCCAAGAGACCCAGTACTTC. The encoded protein is CACSLRTSGLNFQETQYF.

The rearrangement uses TRBV7-9 and TRBJ2-3, with D unclear. The V gene's germline CDR1 is SEHNR and CDR2 FQNEAQ (reference sequence). The CDR3 length is 14 residues. Trimming shortened V by 2 bases and J by 2 bases, and 8 bases separated the two germline ends. The CDR3 sequence is CASSLPGNTDTQYF. In DNA form, the CDR3 reads TGTGCCAGCAGCTTACCAGGCAACACAGATACGCAGTATTTT. The whole variable domain, remainder taken from reference TRBV7-9 and TRBJ2-3, is DTGVSQNPRHKITKRGQNVTFRCDPISEHNRLYWYRQTLGQGPEFLTYFQNEAQLEKSRLLSDRFSAERPKGSFSTLEIQRTEQGDSAMYLCASSLPGNTDTQYFGPGTRLTVL.

This clonotype was counted between two and nine times. The V call is TRBV20-1, the J call TRBJ2-7, with 9 positions matching TRBD1. Germline lookup yields CDR1 DFQATT and CDR2 SNEGSKA (reference sequence). The CDR3 has 14 residues. The V segment lost 6 bases and the J segment 2 bases; nucleotides outside the gene matches: 8. The DNA for the CDR3 is TGCAGTGCAAGGGACAGGGTGAGGACCTACGAGCAGTACTTC. It encodes CSARDRVRTYEQYF.

This clonotype was seen many times. The chain employs TRBV29-1 and TRBJ2-5; no reliable D call. The CDR3 loop spans 12 amino acids. The V end was cut by 5 bases, the J end by 5 bases, with 12 bases between. CDR1 SQVTM and CDR2 ANQGSEA come from the germline V gene. In nucleotides, the CDR3 is TGCAGCGTTTTCAGTGATTTGGAGACCCAGTACTTC. It is translated as CSVFSDLETQYF.

This clonotype has ten or more counts. The chain employs TRBV20-1 and TRBJ1-1; D not resolved. The CDR3 contains 14 residues. From germline, CDR1 is DFQATT and CDR2 SNEGSKA (reference sequence). V shed 0 bases and J shed 4 bases, with 12 bases lying between them. The CDR3 sequence is CSAREWAESTEAFF. The CDR3 bases are TGCAGTGCTAGAGAGTGGGCTGAGAGCACTGAAGCTTTCTTT.

The chain carries TRBV7-8 and TRBJ1-1; D is perhaps TRBD1 (5 bases). V was trimmed by 3 bases and J by 10 bases, leaving 15 bases between them. The germline V gene has CDR1 SGHVS and CDR2 FQNEAQ. This CDR3 is built from 13 residues. The CDR3 region has the DNA TGTGCCAGCAGCTTCCGGGACGCGAGAGGAGCTTTCTTT. Translated, it gives CASSFRDARGAFF. Combining the CDR3 with reference TRBV7-8 and TRBJ1-1 gives the whole variable domain GAGVSQSPRYKVAKRGQDVALRCDPISGHVSLFWYQQALGQGPEFLTYFQNEAQLDKSGLPSDRFFAERPEGSVSTLKIQRTQQEDSAVYLCASSFRDARGAFFGQGTRLTVV.